A single sample gave rise to the 25 T cell receptor beta chains below, sequenced in a study of patients and donors after allogeneic stem cell transplantation. TCRdb analysed the RT-PCR reads with MiXCR anew, one entry per CDR3 protein. The sample records approximately 200,000 distinct CDR3 sequences, 41% being singletons. The material sequenced was blood, either unsorted or a sorted T cell fraction (not recorded which). These receptors were taken from a human donor who was either an allogeneic HSCT recipient or a stem cell or donor lymphocyte infusion donor (not recorded which). It is not recorded whose cells these are; they may come from a transplant donor.

This clonotype turned up a few times. V gene TRBV5-5 combines with J gene TRBJ1-2; tentative D call: TRBD1 (5 bases). V lost 3 bases, J lost 2 bases, and 17 bases lay in between. In germline, CDR1 is SGHKS, CDR2 YYEKEE (reference sequence). CDR3 length equals 16 residues. The CDR3 DNA follows: TGTGCCAGCAGCTCATCTAAACCGGGACGCAACTATGGCTACACCTTC. This gives the protein CASSSSKPGRNYGYTF.

The chain couples TRBV20-1 to TRBJ2-5; TRBD2 matches 14 bases. Germline lookup yields CDR1 DFQATT and CDR2 SNEGSKA (reference sequence). This CDR3 is built from 14 residues. The J segment lost 5 bases and the V segment lost 3 bases, leaving 2 bases of the junction unmatched. The CDR3 loop reads CSARGLAGVETQYF. The DNA for the CDR3 is TGCAGTGCTAGGGGACTAGCGGGAGTTGAGACCCAGTACTTC.

The chain employs TRBV7-2 and TRBJ2-3; TRBD2 is a possible D gene (6 bases). The germline V gene encodes CDR1 SGHTA and CDR2 FQGNSA. The CDR3 has 15 residues. V shed 6 bases and J shed 4 bases, with 17 bases lying between them. CDR3 protein: CASRPNGGASDTQYF. CDR3 nucleotide sequence: TGTGCCAGCAGACCCAACGGGGGTGCCTCAGATACGCAGTATTTT.

This clonotype was counted a few times. The chain has TRBV6-2 or TRBV6-3 and TRBJ1-1, with no clear D. CDR1 is MNHEY, CDR2 SVGEGT, per germline. The CDR3 length is 12 residues. Trimming left V 7 bases short and J 6 bases short, with 12 bases between. The CDR3 region has the DNA TGTGCCAGCAACGACGGAAGCGCTGAAGCTTTCTTT. It encodes CASNDGSAEAFF.

This clonotype was found many times. A read error may account for a junction end that differs from germline. The V call is TRBV12-3 or TRBV12-4, the J call TRBJ1-1; TRBD1 matches 7 bases. This CDR3 comprises 14 residues. The CDR3 protein is CASSLGQLNTEAFF. The CDR3 DNA is TGCGCCAGCAGCTTGGGACAGTTGAACACTGAAGCTTTCTTT.

This clonotype was seen more than once but under ten times. The rearrangement uses TRBV20-1 and TRBJ1-1, with 8 bases identical to TRBD1. CDR3 length: 14 residues. J gave up 1 base and V 5 bases, and 6 bases lay outside the gene matches. CDR1 and CDR2 from the germline V gene are DFQATT and SNEGSKA (reference sequence). The CDR3 coding sequence is TGCAGTGCTGAGGGCGGGACAGGGAACACTGAAGCTTTCTTT. This codes for CSAEGGTGNTEAFF.

The chain links TRBV3-1 to TRBJ1-2; perhaps TRBD1 as D (5 bases). This CDR3 region has 15 residues. The germline V gene has CDR1 LGHDT and CDR2 YNNKEL (reference sequence). The V end lost 1 base, the J end lost 1 base, and 10 bases lay between the germline ends. The CDR3 spells CASSQVDTHNYGYTF. For the CDR3, the DNA is TGTGCCAGCAGCCAAGTGGACACCCATAACTATGGCTACACCTTC.

The chain is built from TRBV7-2 and TRBJ2-5; D remains unclear. Trimming took 4 bases from V and 11 from J, leaving 14 bases between them. The CDR3 loop spans 12 amino acids. Germline V CDR1 and CDR2: SGHTA, FQGNSA. The CDR3, as DNA: TGTGCCAGCAGCTCCCAACAAGAGAGTCAGTACTTC. Translating it yields CASSSQQESQYF.

The V gene is TRBV20-1, the J gene TRBJ2-2, with 11 bases matching TRBD2. The CDR3 loop spans 16 amino acids. V lost 4 bases and J lost 1; bases outside the gene matches: 5. The germline gives CDR1 DFQATT, CDR2 SNEGSKA (reference sequence). CDR3 region: CSATGTSGENTGELFF. In nucleotides, the CDR3 is TGCAGTGCTACGGGGACTAGCGGAGAGAACACCGGGGAGCTGTTTTTT.

The chain links TRBV7-6 to TRBJ2-3; 9 positions match TRBD2. The CDR3 consists of 17 residues. Trimming cost V 3 bases and J 1 base; bases outside gene matches: 8. The germline gives CDR1 SGHVS, CDR2 FNYEAQ. CDR3 in DNA: TGTGCCAGCAGCTTGGTAGCGGGAGCGTTCGGCACAGATACGCAGTATTTT. It encodes CASSLVAGAFGTDTQYF.

This clonotype was seen a few times. This chain links TRBV20-1 with TRBJ1-5; D is possibly TRBD1 (5 bases). Trimming removed 7 bases at V and 3 bases at J, with 7 bases between. CDR1 DFQATT and CDR2 SNEGSKA come from the germline V gene (reference sequence). This CDR3 has 11 residues. The CDR3 DNA is TGCAGTGGGGGGGACAATCAGCCCCAGCATTTT. As protein: CSGGDNQPQHF.

This rearrangement joins TRBV14 to TRBJ2-4, with D tentatively TRBD1 (6 bases). Trimming took 6 bases from V and 9 from J, leaving 15 bases between them. The germline V gene has CDR1 SGHDN and CDR2 FVKESK. The CDR3 runs to 13 residues. DNA of the CDR3: TGTGCCAGCAGAGATGCAGGGGTGGCCATTCAGTACTTC. The encoded protein is CASRDAGVAIQYF.

A few counts support this clonotype. V gene TRBV6-5 combines with J gene TRBJ2-7; no reliable D call. V lost 5 bases to trimming and J lost 0 bases, with 11 bases between them. Looked up from germline, CDR1 is MNHEY and CDR2 is SVGAGI. The length of the CDR3 is 14 residues. This CDR3 reads CASSPTESSYEQYF. The DNA of the CDR3 is TGTGCCAGCAGTCCGACCGAAAGCTCCTACGAGCAGTACTTC.

This clonotype showed up just a few times. The chain uses TRBV12-3 or TRBV12-4 and TRBJ1-5, with 9 positions matching TRBD1. V lost 1 base to trimming and J lost 7 bases; unmatched junction nucleotides: 5. This CDR3 is 15 amino acids long. This CDR3 is CASSLVQGARQPQHF. In DNA form, the CDR3 reads TGTGCCAGCAGTTTAGTACAGGGGGCAAGGCAGCCCCAGCATTTT.

This clonotype came up many times. This chain joins TRBV5-1 and TRBJ1-6; TRBD1 might be the D (5 bases). This CDR3 spans 15 amino acids. Trimming cost V 4 bases and J 8 bases, with 16 bases left between them. Germline V gene data show CDR1 as SGHRS and CDR2 as YFSETQ. CDR3 residues: CASSRGPNFDSPLHF. DNA for the CDR3: TGCGCCAGCAGCCGGGGACCTAACTTTGATTCACCCCTCCACTTT.

This clonotype appeared a few times. The CDR3 region has the DNA TGTGCCATCAGCCTAGGGGGCTCCCCCACTGAAGCTTTCTTT. It yields the protein CAISLGGSPTEAFF. The chain joins TRBV10-3 to TRBJ1-1; TRBD1 aligns across 7 bases. The CDR3 covers 14 residues. The trim removed 6 bases at V and 4 bases at J, leaving 8 bases unmatched. Germline V gene sequence: CDR1 ENHRY, CDR2 SYGVKD.

This clonotype was seen more than once but under ten times. The chain couples TRBV24-1 to TRBJ2-1; D gene uncertain. This CDR3 has 13 residues. V lost 0 bases to trimming and J lost 6 bases, with 5 bases between them. Germline V CDR1 and CDR2: KGHDR, SFDVKD. CDR3 amino acids: CATSDLGVNEQFF. The CDR3 DNA is TGTGCCACCAGTGATTTGGGAGTCAATGAGCAGTTCTTC.

The chain has TRBV9 and TRBJ1-2, with TRBD1 as a possible D gene (5 bases). Looked up from germline, CDR1 is SGDLS and CDR2 is YYNGEE. The CDR3 runs to 18 residues. The germline V and J ends were trimmed by 2 bases and 1 base, with 21 bases remaining between them. The CDR3 bases are TGTGCCAGCAGCGTCGGGACGACGGATGGACCTCATAACTATGGCTACACCTTC. Protein sequence: CASSVGTTDGPHNYGYTF.

The chain joins TRBV20-1 to TRBJ2-1, with 10 bases lining up with TRBD2. There are 18 residues in the CDR3. Looked up from germline, CDR1 is DFQATT and CDR2 is SNEGSKA (reference sequence). V shed 0 bases and J 0 bases; nucleotides not matched to a gene: 8. The CDR3 DNA sequence: TGCAGTGCTAGAGATGCGCTAGCGGGAGACAGCTCCTACAATGAGCAGTTCTTC. Protein product: CSARDALAGDSSYNEQFF.

The rearrangement joins TRBV12-3 or TRBV12-4 to TRBJ2-1, with 8 bases aligning to TRBD1. V shed 6 bases and J 14 bases; nucleotides not matched to a gene: 9. CDR3 length equals 12 residues. CDR3 sequence (DNA): TGTGCCAGCAGCCCCGACAGGGGTGCAAAGTTCTTC. It yields the protein CASSPDRGAKFF.

The rearrangement links TRBV20-1 to TRBJ1-1; D unclear. The CDR3 is made up of 14 amino acids. Trimming stripped 6 bases from V and 1 base from J, with 15 bases between. Germline V gives CDR1 DFQATT, CDR2 SNEGSKA (reference sequence). The CDR3: CSAPTLPRNTEAFF. CDR3 in DNA: TGCAGTGCACCTACACTACCGAGGAACACTGAAGCTTTCTTT.

This sequence joins TRBV10-3 and TRBJ2-1; tentative D call: TRBD2 (6 bases). Between the trimmed V and J ends, which lost 6 bases and 7 bases, there was a span of 16 bases. The CDR3 extends over 14 amino acids. Germline CDR1 and CDR2: ENHRY and SYGVKD. This CDR3 reads CAISPPAGRNEQFF. The CDR3 DNA sequence: TGTGCCATCAGCCCCCCAGCAGGGAGGAATGAGCAGTTCTTC.

The rearrangement uses TRBV6-2 or TRBV6-3 and TRBJ1-5, with D possibly matching TRBD1 (5 bases). Trimming shortened V by 7 bases and J by 3 bases, and 16 bases separated the two germline ends. From germline, CDR1 is MNHEY and CDR2 SVGEGT. This CDR3 has 15 residues. CDR3 protein: CASTPALGDNQPQHF. CDR3 in DNA: TGTGCCAGCACGCCGGCGTTGGGGGACAATCAGCCCCAGCATTTT.

The chain recombines TRBV6-5 with TRBJ2-2; D possibly corresponds to TRBD1 (5 bases). Germline V CDR1 and CDR2: MNHEY, SVGAGI. Between the trimmed V and J ends, which lost 7 bases and 2 bases, there was a span of 14 bases. This CDR3 contains 15 residues. CDR3 sequence: CASTLRRVNTGELFF. In DNA form, the CDR3 reads TGTGCCAGCACCCTCCGCAGGGTTAACACCGGGGAGCTGTTTTTT.

Regarding this clonotype: The CDR3 does not end in the conserved phenylalanine or tryptophan, so this is likely a read error. The gene calls are TRBV12-3 or TRBV12-4 and TRBJ1-5; possible D gene TRBD1, 6 bases. The ends were cut back, 0 bases at V and 6 bases at J, with 9 bases in the middle. There are 14 residues in the CDR3. This chain's CDR3 is CASSLAGGGQPQHL. The CDR3 bases are TGTGCCAGCAGTTTAGCGGGGGGCGGTCAGCCCCAGCATTTG.